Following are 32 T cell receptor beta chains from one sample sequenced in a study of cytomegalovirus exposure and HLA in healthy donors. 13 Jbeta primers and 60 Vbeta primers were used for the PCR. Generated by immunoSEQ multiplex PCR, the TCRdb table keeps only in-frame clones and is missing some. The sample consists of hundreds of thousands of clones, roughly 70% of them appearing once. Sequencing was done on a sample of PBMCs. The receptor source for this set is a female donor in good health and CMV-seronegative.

The CDR3 is CASTAWGGNEKLFF. CDR3 nucleotide sequence: TGTGCCAGCACTGCTTGGGGGGGTAATGAAAAACTGTTTTTT. The rearrangement joins TRBV28 to TRBJ1-4, with D possibly matching TRBD1 (5 bases). The germline V and J ends were trimmed by 7 bases and 4 bases, with 13 bases remaining between them. Germline CDR1 and CDR2: MDHEN and SYDVKM. CDR3 length: 14 amino acids.

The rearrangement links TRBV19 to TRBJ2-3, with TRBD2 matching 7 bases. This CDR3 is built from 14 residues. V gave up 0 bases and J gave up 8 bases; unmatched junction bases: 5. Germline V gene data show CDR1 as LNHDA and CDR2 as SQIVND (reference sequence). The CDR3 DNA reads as TGTGCCAGTAGTATAGAAAGGGCTAGCGGTACGCAGTATTTT. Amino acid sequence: CASSIERASGTQYF.

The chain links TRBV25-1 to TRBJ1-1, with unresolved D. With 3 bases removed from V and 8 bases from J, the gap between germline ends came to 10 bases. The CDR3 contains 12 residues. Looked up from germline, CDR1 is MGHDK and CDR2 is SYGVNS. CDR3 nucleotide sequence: TGTGCCAGCAGTGACGGGAGGCAAGAAGCTTTCTTT. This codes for CASSDGRQEAFF.

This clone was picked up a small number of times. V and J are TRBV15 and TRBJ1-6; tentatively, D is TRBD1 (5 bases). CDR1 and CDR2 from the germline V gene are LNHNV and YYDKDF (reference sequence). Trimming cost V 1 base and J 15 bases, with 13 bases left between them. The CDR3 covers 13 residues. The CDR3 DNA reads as TGTGCCACCAGCAGAGGTGCCGGGACTCTCCTCCACTTT. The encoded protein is CATSRGAGTLLHF.

The CDR3 DNA follows: TGTGCCAGCAGCTTAGTAGCGGGAGCTATGCGCAGTGAGCAGTTCTTC. Encoded protein: CASSLVAGAMRSEQFF. The chain uses TRBV7-2 and TRBJ2-1, with 9 bases matching TRBD2. Germline V lookup: CDR1 SGHTA, CDR2 FQGNSA. The CDR3 sequence is 16 residues long. Trimming at V came to 1 base and at J to 9 bases, leaving 10 bases not matched to a gene.

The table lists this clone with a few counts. DNA of the CDR3: TGTGCCAGCAGCTTGGAGGGGAACACTGAAGCTTTCTTT. Translation gives CASSLEGNTEAFF. The chain couples TRBV7-9 to TRBJ1-1; D remains ambiguous. Germline lookup yields CDR1 SEHNR and CDR2 FQNEAQ (reference sequence). This CDR3 spans 13 amino acids. Deletions cut 3 bases from V and 1 base from J, with 6 bases between.

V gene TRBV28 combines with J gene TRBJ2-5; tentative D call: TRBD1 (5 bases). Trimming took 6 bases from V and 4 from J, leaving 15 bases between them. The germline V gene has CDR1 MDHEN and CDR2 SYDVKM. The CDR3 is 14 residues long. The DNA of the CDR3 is TGTGCCAGCAGCCTTCAGGGCCGAGGAGAGACCCAGTACTTC. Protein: CASSLQGRGETQYF.

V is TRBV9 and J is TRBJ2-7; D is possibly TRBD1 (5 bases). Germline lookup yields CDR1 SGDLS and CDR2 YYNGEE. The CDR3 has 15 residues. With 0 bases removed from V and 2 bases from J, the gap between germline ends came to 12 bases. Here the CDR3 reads CASSVDPGQAYEQYF. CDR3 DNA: TGTGCCAGCAGCGTAGATCCCGGACAAGCCTACGAGCAGTACTTC. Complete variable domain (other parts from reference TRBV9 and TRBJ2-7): DSGVTQTPKHLITATGQRVTLRCSPRSGDLSVYWYQQSLDQGLQFLIQYYNGEERAKGNILERFSAQQFPDLHSELNLSSLELGDSALYFCASSVDPGQAYEQYFGPGTRLTVT.

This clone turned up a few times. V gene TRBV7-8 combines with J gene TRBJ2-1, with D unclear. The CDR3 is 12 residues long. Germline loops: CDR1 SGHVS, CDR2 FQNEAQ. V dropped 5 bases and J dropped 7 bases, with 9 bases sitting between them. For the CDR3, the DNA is TGTGCCAGCAGCCTCGGAGTTAATGAGCAGTTCTTC. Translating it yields CASSLGVNEQFF.

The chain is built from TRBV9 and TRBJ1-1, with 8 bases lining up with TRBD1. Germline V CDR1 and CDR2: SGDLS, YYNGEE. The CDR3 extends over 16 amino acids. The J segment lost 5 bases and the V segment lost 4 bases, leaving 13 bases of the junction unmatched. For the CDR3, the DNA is TGTGCCAGCAGCTCCCTAACCAGGGGGCGCGGGACTGAAGCTTTCTTT. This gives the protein CASSSLTRGRGTEAFF.

This CDR3 reads CASSRGTSGTTTPDTQYF. CDR3 coding DNA: TGTGCCAGCAGCCGGGGGACTAGCGGGACTACCACCCCAGATACGCAGTATTTT. This chain uses TRBV4-2 with TRBJ2-3, with TRBD2 identical over 13 bases. The CDR3 has 18 amino acids. Per germline, CDR1 LGHNA and CDR2 YNFKEQ. V lost 4 bases and J lost 4; bases outside the gene matches: 11.

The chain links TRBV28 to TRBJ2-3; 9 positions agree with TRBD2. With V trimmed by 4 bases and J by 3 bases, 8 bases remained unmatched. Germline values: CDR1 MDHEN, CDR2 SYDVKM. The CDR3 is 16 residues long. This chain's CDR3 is CASSSHLAGETDTQYF. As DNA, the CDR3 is TGTGCCAGCAGTTCCCATTTAGCGGGAGAAACAGATACGCAGTATTTT. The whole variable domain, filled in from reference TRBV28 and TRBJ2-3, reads DVKVTQSSRYLVKRTGEKVFLECVQDMDHENMFWYRQDPGLGLRLIYFSYDVKMKEKGDIPEGYSVSREKKERFSLILESASTNQTSMYLCASSSHLAGETDTQYFGPGTRLTVL.

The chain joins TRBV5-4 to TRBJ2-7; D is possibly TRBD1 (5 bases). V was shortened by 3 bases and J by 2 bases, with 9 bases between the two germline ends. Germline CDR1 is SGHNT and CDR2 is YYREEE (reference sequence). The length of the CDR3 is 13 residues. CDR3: CASSSTQAYEQYF. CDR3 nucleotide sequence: TGTGCCAGCAGCTCGACACAGGCCTACGAGCAGTACTTC.

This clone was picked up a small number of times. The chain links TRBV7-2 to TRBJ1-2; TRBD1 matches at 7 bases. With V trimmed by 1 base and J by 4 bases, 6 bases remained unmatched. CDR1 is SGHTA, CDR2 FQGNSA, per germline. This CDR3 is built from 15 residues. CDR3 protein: CASSLGQGTLYGYTF. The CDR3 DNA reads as TGTGCCAGCAGCTTAGGACAGGGCACCCTCTATGGCTACACCTTC.

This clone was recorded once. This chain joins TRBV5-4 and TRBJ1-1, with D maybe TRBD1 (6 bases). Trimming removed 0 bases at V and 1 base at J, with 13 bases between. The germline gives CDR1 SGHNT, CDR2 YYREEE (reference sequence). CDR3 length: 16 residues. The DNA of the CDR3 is TGTGCCAGCAGCTTGGGAGACAGGCCCACGAACACTGAAGCTTTCTTT. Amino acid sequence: CASSLGDRPTNTEAFF.

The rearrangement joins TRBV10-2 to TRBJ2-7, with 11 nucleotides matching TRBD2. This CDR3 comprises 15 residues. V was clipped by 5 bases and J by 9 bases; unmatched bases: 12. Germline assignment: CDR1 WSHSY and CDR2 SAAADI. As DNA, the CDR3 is TGCGCCAGCAGTCTAACTCCTACTAGCGGGAGAGGGCAGTACTTC. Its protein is CASSLTPTSGRGQYF.

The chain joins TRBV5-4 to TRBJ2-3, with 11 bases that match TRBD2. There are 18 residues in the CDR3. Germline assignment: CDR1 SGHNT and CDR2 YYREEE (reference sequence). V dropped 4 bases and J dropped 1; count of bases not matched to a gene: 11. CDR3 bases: TGTGCCAGCAGCAGGGGACTAGCGGCGAACACCCGCACAGATACGCAGTATTTT. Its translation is CASSRGLAANTRTDTQYF.

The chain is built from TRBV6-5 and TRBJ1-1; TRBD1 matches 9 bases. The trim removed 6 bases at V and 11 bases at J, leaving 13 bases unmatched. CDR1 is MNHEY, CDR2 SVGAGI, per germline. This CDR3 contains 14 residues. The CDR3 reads CASRDVGQGQWAFF. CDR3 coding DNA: TGTGCCAGCAGGGACGTAGGACAGGGGCAGTGGGCTTTCTTT.

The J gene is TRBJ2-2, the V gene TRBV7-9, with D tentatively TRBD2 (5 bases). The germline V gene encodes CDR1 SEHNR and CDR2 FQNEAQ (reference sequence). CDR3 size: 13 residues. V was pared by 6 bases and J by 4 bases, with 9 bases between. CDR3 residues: CASSQAVTGELFF. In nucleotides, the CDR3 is TGTGCCAGCAGTCAAGCGGTCACCGGGGAGCTGTTTTTT.

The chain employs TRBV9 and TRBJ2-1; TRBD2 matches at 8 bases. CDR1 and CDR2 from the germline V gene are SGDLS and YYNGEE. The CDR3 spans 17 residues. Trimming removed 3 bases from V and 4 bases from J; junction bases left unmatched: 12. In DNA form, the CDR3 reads TGTGCCAGCAGCGCGGATTCGAACGCGGGAGGATACAATGAGCAGTTCTTC. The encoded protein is CASSADSNAGGYNEQFF.

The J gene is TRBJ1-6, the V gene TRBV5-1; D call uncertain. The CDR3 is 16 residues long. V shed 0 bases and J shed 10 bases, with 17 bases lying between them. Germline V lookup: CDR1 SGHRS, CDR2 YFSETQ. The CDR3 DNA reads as TGCGCCAGCAGCTTGGAGGGCATCGAGGGCGGCTCACCCCTCCACTTT. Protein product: CASSLEGIEGGSPLHF.

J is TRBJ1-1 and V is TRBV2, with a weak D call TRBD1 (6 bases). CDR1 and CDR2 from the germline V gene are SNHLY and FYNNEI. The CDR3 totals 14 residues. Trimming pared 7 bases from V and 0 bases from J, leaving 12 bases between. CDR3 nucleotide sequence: TGTGCCAGCACCTTACAGGGAATGAACACTGAAGCTTTCTTT. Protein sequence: CASTLQGMNTEAFF.

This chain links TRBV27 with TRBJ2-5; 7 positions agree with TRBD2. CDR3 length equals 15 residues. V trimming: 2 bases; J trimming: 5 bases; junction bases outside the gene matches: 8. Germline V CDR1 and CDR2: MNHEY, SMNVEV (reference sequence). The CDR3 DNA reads TGTGCCAGCAGTTTAGGGGGAGGGTTTTGGGAGACCCAGTACTTC. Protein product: CASSLGGGFWETQYF.

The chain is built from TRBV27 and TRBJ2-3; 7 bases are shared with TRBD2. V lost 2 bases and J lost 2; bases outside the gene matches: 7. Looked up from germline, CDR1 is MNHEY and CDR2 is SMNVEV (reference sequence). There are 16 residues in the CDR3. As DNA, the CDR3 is TGTGCCAGCAGTTTAGGGCTAGCGGTTTCCACAGATACGCAGTATTTT. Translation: CASSLGLAVSTDTQYF.

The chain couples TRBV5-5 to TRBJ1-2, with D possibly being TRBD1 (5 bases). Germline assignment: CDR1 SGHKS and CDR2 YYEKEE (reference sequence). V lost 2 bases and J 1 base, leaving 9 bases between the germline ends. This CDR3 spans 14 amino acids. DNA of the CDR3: TGTGCCAGCAGCTTTGATGACAGTAACTATGGCTACACCTTC. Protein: CASSFDDSNYGYTF.

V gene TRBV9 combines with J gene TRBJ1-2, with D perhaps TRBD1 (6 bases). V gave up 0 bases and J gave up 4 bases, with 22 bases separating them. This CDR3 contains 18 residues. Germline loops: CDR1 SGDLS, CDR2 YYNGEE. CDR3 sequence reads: CASSVGPRQARVGYGYTF. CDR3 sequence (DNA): TGTGCCAGCAGCGTAGGGCCAAGACAGGCGAGGGTTGGCTATGGCTACACCTTC. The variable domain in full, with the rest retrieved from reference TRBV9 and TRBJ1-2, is DSGVTQTPKHLITATGQRVTLRCSPRSGDLSVYWYQQSLDQGLQFLIQYYNGEERAKGNILERFSAQQFPDLHSELNLSSLELGDSALYFCASSVGPRQARVGYGYTFGSGTRLTVV.

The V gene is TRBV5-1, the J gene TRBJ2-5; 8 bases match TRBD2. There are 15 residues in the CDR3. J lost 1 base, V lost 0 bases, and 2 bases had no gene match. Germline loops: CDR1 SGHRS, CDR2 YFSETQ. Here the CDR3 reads CASSLGLASQETQYF. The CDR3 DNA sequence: TGCGCCAGCAGCTTGGGACTAGCGTCCCAAGAGACCCAGTACTTC.

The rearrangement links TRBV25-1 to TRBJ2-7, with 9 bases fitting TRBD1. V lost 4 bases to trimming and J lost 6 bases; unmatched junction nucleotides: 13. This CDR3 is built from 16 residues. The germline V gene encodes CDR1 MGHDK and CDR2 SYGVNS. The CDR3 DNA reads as TGTGCCAGCAGTGCAGTACCGGGACAGGGCGCTGTCGAGCAGTACTTC. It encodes CASSAVPGQGAVEQYF.

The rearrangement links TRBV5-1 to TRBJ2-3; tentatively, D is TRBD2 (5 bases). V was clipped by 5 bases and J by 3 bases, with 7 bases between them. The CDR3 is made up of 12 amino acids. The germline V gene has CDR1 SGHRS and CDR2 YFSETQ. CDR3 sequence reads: CASRGETDTQYF. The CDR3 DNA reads TGCGCCAGCAGGGGAGAAACAGATACGCAGTATTTT.

This chain's CDR3 is CASSSGAVGTGELFF. CDR3 nucleotide sequence: TGTGCCAGCAGCTCGGGAGCCGTGGGCACCGGGGAGCTGTTTTTT. The V call is TRBV5-8, the J call TRBJ2-2, with D possibly matching TRBD2 (6 bases). V lost 3 bases to trimming and J lost 4 bases, with 13 bases between them. This CDR3 comprises 15 residues. The germline V gene has CDR1 SGHTS and CDR2 YDEGEE.

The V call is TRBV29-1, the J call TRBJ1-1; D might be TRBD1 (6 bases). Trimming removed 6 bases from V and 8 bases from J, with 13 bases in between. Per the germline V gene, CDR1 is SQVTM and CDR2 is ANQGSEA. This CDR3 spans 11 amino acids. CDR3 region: CSVGKGGEAFF. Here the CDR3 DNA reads TGCAGCGTCGGAAAGGGGGGGGAAGCTTTCTTT.

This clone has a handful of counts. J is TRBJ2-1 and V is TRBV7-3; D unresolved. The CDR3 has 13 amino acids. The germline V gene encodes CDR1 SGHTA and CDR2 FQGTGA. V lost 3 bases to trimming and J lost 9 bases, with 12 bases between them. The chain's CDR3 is CASSFLITSEQFF. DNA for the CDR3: TGTGCCAGCAGCTTCCTGATAACCAGTGAGCAGTTCTTC.